These 2 T cell receptor beta chains were sequenced from one sample in a study of CD8+ T cells in alopecia areata. RNA, once extracted, was reverse transcribed into cDNA for use as the sequencing template. Libraries were prepared by immunoSEQ multiplex PCR; TCRdb keeps only in-frame clonotypes and omits some of them. Among about 180,000 clones listed, 45% to 60% were seen once. As to treatment: oral pan-JAK inhibitor, 5-10 mg twice daily. The specimen comprised CD8+ T cells sorted from blood, sampled around week 54, from a patient treated with tofacitinib. The receptors shown here come from a human donor with alopecia areata.

V and J are TRBV18 and TRBJ2-1, with D maybe TRBD1 (5 bases). Germline CDR1 KGHSH, CDR2 LQKENI. CDR3 size: 16 residues. Deletions cut 0 bases from V and 2 bases from J, with 11 bases between. CDR3 coding DNA: TGTGCCAGCTCACCACCTGCCAGGGATGCCTACAATGAGCAGTTCTTC. Translation: CASSPPARDAYNEQFF.

This sequence joins TRBV27 and TRBJ2-7; D is unclear. V was clipped by 5 bases and J by 6 bases, with 14 bases between them. Germline CDR1 and CDR2: MNHEY and SMNVEV (reference sequence). This CDR3 spans 13 amino acids. The CDR3 coding sequence is TGTGCCAGCAGTCCCCGGGCCACCCTCGAGCAGTACTTC. This translates into CASSPRATLEQYF.